This T cell receptor (beta chain) was identified in a study of T cell responses to AZD1222 COVID-19 vaccine (dated by TCRdb to the early 2020s). Study-level background: AZD1222 recipients given second doses at about 4 weeks or at about 12 weeks were pooled, since spike-specific TCR depth and breadth were not found to differ between the two schedules. TCR sequencing covered roughly 230 trial participants: 200 to 220 given two doses of AZD1222 and 26 given two doses of MenACWY control vaccine. Trial participants were enrolled by age into 18-55, 56-69 and 70-plus year subgroups, with roughly 150, 30 and 60 TCR-sequenced participants respectively.

The time point label for this specimen denotes: baseline before first vaccination. The vaccinee samples were drawn from two UK trials, COV001 and COV002, one of which was a single-blind randomized controlled phase 2/3 trial testing AZD1222 (ChAdOx1 nCoV-19) in healthy adults. For TCRbeta chain sequencing, PBMC samples were collected from trial participants at day 0 and at day 28 after the second dose. This clone was observed a single time. Its antigen specificity is not known. No base quality values were provided; no much bigger clone lies one nucleotide off. Overall results and qualifications from the work: The whole spike protein was spanned by vaccine-associated CD4 TCRs, and dominant responses were seen in regions 160-218 and 743-854. Because no day 14 peak-response samples were available, repertoires were characterized only after the peak T cell response. Conclusions about previously exposed vaccinees were limited because only 5 or 6 AZD1222 recipients were SARS-CoV-2 seropositive at baseline. Reportedly, almost half of the unique spike-specific TCRs recognized epitopes lying outside the regions that are mutated in the B.1.351 and B.1.1.7 variants. After two AZD1222 doses, both the breadth and the depth of spike-specific TCRs were significantly higher than at day 0 and than in MenACWY recipients. Participants were mostly white British and included more females than males, and it was suggested by the authors that clonal diversity may have been underestimated. In the small 56-69-year group, the increase in depth fell short of significance, most likely because of low power.

The CDR3 regions of human TCRbeta chains were analyzed by immunosequencing. The paper's data handling went like this. TCRs in the repertoires were matched against a reference library of SARS-CoV-2-specific TCRs that had been generated with the MIRA antigen-specificity platform. Breadth was defined as the fraction of unique TCRs that were SARS-CoV-2-associated. Depth was defined as the fraction of total T cells that were SARS-CoV-2-associated. Using the MIRA data, each spike-specific TCR was assigned both to the spike region to which the TCR was reactive and to a CD4 or CD8 class. Log10-transformed breadth and depth values were compared by one-way ANOVA with Sidak's multiple comparisons tests. TCRdb took over this immuneACCESS table, retaining in-frame rearrangements with V and J assigned. Such tables are incomplete; in checked studies, under half of the missing clones stem from an unresolved V gene, and the remainder is unexplained. From that table come the V and J calls and clone size; the DNA was used to work out D and trimming. The sample data list some 200,000 clones, and around 92% of these were observed just once. The ten largest make up about 10% of the sample.

The sample in question was peripheral blood, obtained on day 0 of AZD1222 vaccination. The receptor's source is an adult in good health.

CDR3 reads: CASSFTQGFGNTIYF. The DNA sequence is TGTGCCAGCAGTTTCACACAGGGATTTGGAAACACCATATATTTT. This chain is built from TRBV28 and TRBJ1-3; D gene: possibly TRBD1, on 6 matching bases. At the junction V is shortened by 3 bases and J by 3 bases, with 12 bases in between. The CDR3 spans 15 residues, from the cysteine through the phenylalanine. Just the 45-base CDR3 DNA is kept, in frame starting at base 1. CDR1 and CDR2 are drawn from the germline V gene: MDHEN, SYDVKM.